This TCR beta chain was identified during a study of blood T cell repertoires in COVID-19 (dated by TCRdb to the early 2020s). Notes on the research overall: The collaborator samples originated in the United States, Italy and Spain and spanned the acute and convalescent phases of COVID-19. The repertoires were released in a freely available public database intended as a resource for research on the immune response to SARS-CoV-2. The prospective study material was composed of cDNA or gDNA derived from T cells, B-cell-depleted T cells, or PBMCs. The samples were drawn from the first 160 participants of the ongoing ImmuneRACE study and from roughly 1,300 subjects provided by 6 global collaborators. The sample metadata nearly always contained a de-identified subject ID, COVID-19 status, age in years and sex. Where available, HLA class I and class II types were taken from metadata supplied by the sample provider and were not determined by assay-based typing. Subjects who had been exposed to COVID-19, were actively infected with it, or had recovered from it provided the deeply sampled blood TCRbeta repertoires that made up the dataset. Broad study findings and their caveats: The amount of clinical and demographic metadata varied by source and participant and was provided uncurated.

Collaborating institutions collected whole blood in K2EDTA tubes following their own protocols. For TCRbeta analysis, collaborator samples were shipped as frozen whole blood, as isolated PBMCs, or as DNA extracted from either sample type. A note on this clone: Its cognate antigen has yet to be identified. No quality values exist for individual bases; no much larger clone is one base distant.

Cut back by 1 base and 0 bases, the V and J ends lie 7 bases apart. CDR1 MDHEN and CDR2 SYDVKM are derived from the germline V gene. CDR3 length: 16 amino acids, cysteine to phenylalanine. Only CDR3 DNA remains: 48 bases, in frame from the first base. TCRbeta CDR3 regions were amplified from genomic DNA by means of the immunoSEQ Assay, a bias-controlled multiplex PCR. The paper's data handling went like this. The number of nucleated cells in each sample was estimated by amplification of reference gene primers within the assay. Sequence reads were collapsed and filtered to measure the absolute abundance of every unique TCRbeta CDR3 rearrangement. Productive Simpson clonality was computed per sample as the square root of Simpson's diversity index over productive rearrangements. TCRdb retrieved this table from immuneACCESS and kept in-frame rearrangements only. Not all clones are present; in checked studies, unresolved V genes account for under half, and no reason is known for the remainder. V and J calls and clone size are copied from that table; D and trimming were computed from the DNA. This sample is represented by around 130,000 clones; 80% to 90% of them were singletons. The top ten constitute 25% to 30% of the sample.

The material sequenced was peripheral blood. This sequence originates from a man in his 70s with active or convalescent COVID-19. In this chain, TRBV28 is recombined with TRBJ2-6; D gene: possibly TRBD1, on 5 matching bases. Here is the DNA: TGTGCCAGCAGTTTATTTAGGGGCTCTGGGGCCAACGTCCTGACTTTC. This is translated as CASSLFRGSGANVLTF. The entire variable domain, with the stretches around the CDR3 drawn from the reference TRBV28 and TRBJ2-6 proteins, is DVKVTQSSRYLVKRTGEKVFLECVQDMDHENMFWYRQDPGLGLRLIYFSYDVKMKEKGDIPEGYSVSREKKERFSLILESASTNQTSMYLCASSLFRGSGANVLTFGAGSRLTVL.